One and the same sample provided the 10 T cell receptor beta chains below, sequenced in a study of read filtering for tumor transcriptome and immune sequencing. The library was built from roughly 400 ng RNA with molecular barcoded adaptors for alpha/delta and beta/gamma chains. TCRdb passed the reads through MiXCR, listing each CDR3 protein once. Of about 46,000 distinct CDR3 sequences in the sample, 9.5% to 15% were seen once. What was sequenced was a population of CD138-negative cells sorted from bone marrow. These TCRs come from a donor at least 40 years old with multiple myeloma.

The CDR3 loop is CASSTTGITSGNTIYF. The DNA for the CDR3 is TGTGCCAGTAGTACCACCGGGATCACCTCTGGAAACACCATATATTTT. This rearrangement joins TRBV19 to TRBJ1-3, with D unclear. V dropped 4 bases and J dropped 0 bases, with 13 bases sitting between them. This CDR3 has 16 amino acids. CDR1 LNHDA and CDR2 SQIVND come from the germline V gene (reference sequence). The full variable domain, completed using reference TRBV19 and TRBJ1-3, is DGGITQSPKYLFRKEGQNVTLSCEQNLNHDAMYWYRQDPGQGLRLIYYSQIVNDFQKGDIAEGYSVSREKKESFPLTVTSAQKNPTAFYLCASSTTGITSGNTIYFGEGSWLTVV.

Concerning this clonotype: This could be a read error, since a much larger clone is one nucleotide away. This rearrangement joins TRBV21-1 to TRBJ2-1; the tabulated D call, TRBD2, remains unverified against the DNA. TRBV21-1 is a known pseudogene. The CDR3 spans 19 residues. The DNA for the CDR3 is TGTGCCAGCAGCAGTAGACTAGCGGGAGATTACAGGCCCTACAATGAGCAGTTCTTC. Translating it yields CASSSRLAGDYRPYNEQFF.

Ten or more counts support this clonotype. This rearrangement joins TRBV20-1 to TRBJ2-7; D is possibly TRBD2 (6 bases). Looked up from germline, CDR1 is DFQATT and CDR2 is SNEGSKA (reference sequence). The CDR3 sequence is 13 residues long. The V and J ends lost 3 bases and 0 bases respectively, with 9 bases between them. The CDR3 DNA reads TGCAGTGCTAGGCCCGGGAGCTCCTACGAGCAGTACTTC. Amino acids: CSARPGSSYEQYF.

In this sample, this clonotype turned up many times. The genes are TRBV5-6 and TRBJ1-2; D is unclear. V lost 1 base to trimming and J lost 4 bases, with 8 bases between them. The germline gives CDR1 SGHDT, CDR2 YYEEEE. This CDR3 has 13 residues. The CDR3 DNA reads as TGTGCCAGCAGCTTGTTTCCGAGCTATGGCTACACCTTC. Its translation: CASSLFPSYGYTF.

This clonotype was counted ten times or more. DNA of the CDR3: TGCGCCAGCAGCCGTGTGTCGACCTCCCCGACGCATTACAACACAGATACGCAGTATTTT. It is translated as CASSRVSTSPTHYNTDTQYF. The rearrangement uses TRBV4-1 and TRBJ2-3; D not resolved. The CDR3 spans 20 residues. The germline CDR1 and CDR2 sequences are MGHRA and YSYEKL. The V end was cut by 4 bases, the J end by 2 bases, with 28 bases between.

This clonotype came up many times. The J gene is TRBJ1-1, the V gene TRBV6-2 or TRBV6-3, with TRBD1 as a possible D gene (5 bases). Germline V gives CDR1 MNHEY, CDR2 SVGEGT. V lost 7 bases and J 4 bases, leaving 19 bases between the germline ends. This CDR3 is 15 amino acids long. The CDR3 bases are TGTGCCAGCACCCCACGGTCGGGGGTCGGCACTGAAGCTTTCTTT. Its translation is CASTPRSGVGTEAFF.

This clonotype was picked up many times. V is TRBV20-1 and J is TRBJ1-5; D possibly corresponds to TRBD1 (6 bases). Germline CDR1 is DFQATT and CDR2 is SNEGSKA (reference sequence). The V gene lost 3 bases and the J gene lost 1 base, with 10 bases spanning the gap. The CDR3 has 14 amino acids. CDR3 DNA sequence: TGCAGTGCTAGGGGGACATTCAGCAATCAGCCCCAGCATTTT. As protein: CSARGTFSNQPQHF.

Many counts were recorded for this clonotype. This chain links TRBV6-5 with TRBJ1-1; TRBD1 might be the D (6 bases). V shed 4 bases and J shed 3 bases, with 15 bases lying between them. The CDR3 length is 15 residues. From germline, CDR1 is MNHEY and CDR2 SVGAGI. CDR3 region: CASSSGGARDTEAFF. The DNA for the CDR3 is TGTGCCAGCAGTTCGGGGGGCGCTAGGGACACTGAAGCTTTCTTT.

This clonotype showed up many times. The V gene is TRBV7-2, the J gene TRBJ2-3; TRBD2 matches 8 bases. The CDR3 totals 15 residues. V lost 6 bases to trimming and J lost 0 bases; unmatched junction nucleotides: 5. The germline V gene encodes CDR1 SGHTA and CDR2 FQGNSA. CDR3: CASSRGGDSTDTQYF. CDR3 coding DNA: TGTGCCAGCAGTCGGGGGGGAGATAGCACAGATACGCAGTATTTT.

This clonotype has a count of ten or more. J is TRBJ1-5 and V is TRBV7-9; D unclear. V lost 4 bases and J 5 bases, leaving 9 bases between the germline ends. This CDR3 has 13 amino acids. Germline CDR1 and CDR2: SEHNR and FQNEAQ (reference sequence). CDR3 loop: CASSSGPDQPQHF. The CDR3 DNA is TGTGCCAGCAGCTCCGGGCCTGATCAGCCCCAGCATTTT.